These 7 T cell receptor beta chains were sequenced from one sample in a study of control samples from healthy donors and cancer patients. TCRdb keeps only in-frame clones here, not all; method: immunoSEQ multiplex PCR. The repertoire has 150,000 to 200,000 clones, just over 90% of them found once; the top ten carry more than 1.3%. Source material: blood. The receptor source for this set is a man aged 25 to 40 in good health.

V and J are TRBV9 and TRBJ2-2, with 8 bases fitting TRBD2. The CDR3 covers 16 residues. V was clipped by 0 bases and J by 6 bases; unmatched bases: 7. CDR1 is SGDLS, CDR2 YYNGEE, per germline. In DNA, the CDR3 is TGTGCCAGCAGCGTAGTGGGACTAGGGGTCCCCGGGGAGCTGTTTTTT. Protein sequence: CASSVVGLGVPGELFF.

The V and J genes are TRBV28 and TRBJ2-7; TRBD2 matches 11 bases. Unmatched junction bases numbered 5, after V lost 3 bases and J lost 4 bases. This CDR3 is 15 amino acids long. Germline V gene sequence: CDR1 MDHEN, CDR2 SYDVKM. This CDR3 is CASSFLAGGLYEQYF. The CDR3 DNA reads TGTGCCAGCAGTTTCCTAGCGGGAGGATTATACGAGCAGTACTTC.

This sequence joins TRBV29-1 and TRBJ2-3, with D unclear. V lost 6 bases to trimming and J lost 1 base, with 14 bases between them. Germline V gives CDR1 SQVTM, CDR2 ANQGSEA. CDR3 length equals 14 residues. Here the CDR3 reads CSVVGPRGTDTQYF. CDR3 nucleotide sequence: TGCAGCGTGGTCGGTCCCCGAGGCACAGATACGCAGTATTTT.

CDR3 sequence (DNA): TGTGCCAGCAGCCAAGAGGCTGGGTCAGGAACCTACGAGCAGTACTTC. Translated, it gives CASSQEAGSGTYEQYF. The rearrangement joins TRBV3-1 (or the pseudogene TRBV3-2) to TRBJ2-7, with D hard to call. The CDR3 spans 16 residues. Germline-derived CDR1 and CDR2 are LGHDT and YNNKEL (reference sequence). V lost 0 bases to trimming and J lost 2 bases, with 14 bases between them.

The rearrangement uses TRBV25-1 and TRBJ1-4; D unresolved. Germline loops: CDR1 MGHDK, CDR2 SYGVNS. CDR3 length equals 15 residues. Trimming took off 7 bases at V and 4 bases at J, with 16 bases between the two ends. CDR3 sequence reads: CASKGLGGNNEKLFF. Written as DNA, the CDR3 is TGTGCCAGCAAGGGTCTGGGAGGCAATAATGAAAAACTGTTTTTT.

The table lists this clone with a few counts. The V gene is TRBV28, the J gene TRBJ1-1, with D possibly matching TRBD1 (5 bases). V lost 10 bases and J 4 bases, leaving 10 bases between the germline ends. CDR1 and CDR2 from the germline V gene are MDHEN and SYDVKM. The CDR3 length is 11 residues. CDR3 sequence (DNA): TGTGCCACCGAGGGGTTCACTGAAGCTTTCTTT. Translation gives CATEGFTEAFF.

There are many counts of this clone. The CDR3 bases are TGTGCCACTCGGACAGAGTATAGCAATCAGCCCCAGCATTTT. It translates to CATRTEYSNQPQHF. The genes are TRBV19 and TRBJ1-5; a possible D gene is TRBD1 (6 bases). Trimming removed 10 bases at V and 0 bases at J, with 13 bases between. Germline lookup yields CDR1 LNHDA and CDR2 SQIVND (reference sequence). CDR3 length equals 14 residues.